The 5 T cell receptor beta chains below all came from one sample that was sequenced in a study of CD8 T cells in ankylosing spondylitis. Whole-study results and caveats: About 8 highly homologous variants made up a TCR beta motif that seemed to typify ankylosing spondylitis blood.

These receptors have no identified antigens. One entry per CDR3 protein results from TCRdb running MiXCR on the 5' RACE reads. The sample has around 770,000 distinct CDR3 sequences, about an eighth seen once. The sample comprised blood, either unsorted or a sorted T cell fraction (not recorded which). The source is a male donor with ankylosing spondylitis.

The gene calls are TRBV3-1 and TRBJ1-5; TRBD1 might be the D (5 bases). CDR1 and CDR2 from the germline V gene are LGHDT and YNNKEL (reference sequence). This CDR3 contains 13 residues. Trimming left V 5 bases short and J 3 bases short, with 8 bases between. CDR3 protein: CASSGGYNQPQHF. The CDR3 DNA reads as TGTGCCAGCAGCGGGGGGTACAATCAGCCCCAGCATTTT. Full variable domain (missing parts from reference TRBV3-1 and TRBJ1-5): DTAVSQTPKYLVTQMGNDKSIKCEQNLGHDTMYWYKQDSKKFLKIMFSYNNKELIINETVPNRFSPKSPDKAHLNLHINSLELGDSAVYFCASSGGYNQPQHFGDGTRLSIL.

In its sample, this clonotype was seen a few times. Here the CDR3 reads CASSHGLAAYNEQFF. For the CDR3, the DNA is TGTGCCAGCAGCCACGGACTAGCGGCCTACAATGAGCAGTTCTTC. V gene TRBV14 combines with J gene TRBJ2-1; 10 bases agree with TRBD2. Germline V lookup: CDR1 SGHDN, CDR2 FVKESK. The CDR3 totals 15 residues. The ends lost 3 bases at V and 2 bases at J; junction bases unmatched: 1. The entire variable domain, with the rest obtained from reference TRBV14 and TRBJ2-1, is as follows: EAGVTQFPSHSVIEKGQTVTLRCDPISGHDNLYWYRRVMGKEIKFLLHFVKESKQDESGMPNNRFLAERTGGTYSTLKVQPAELEDSGVYFCASSHGLAAYNEQFFGPGTRLTVL.

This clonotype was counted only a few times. The CDR3 loop is CASSWTGRGGVSGKQGEQYF. As DNA, the CDR3 is TGCGCCAGCAGCTGGACAGGTCGGGGTGGAGTTAGCGGGAAGCAAGGCGAGCAGTACTTC. The chain carries TRBV5-1 and TRBJ2-7; D may be TRBD2 (8 bases). There are 20 residues in the CDR3. Germline V gene data show CDR1 as SGHRS and CDR2 as YFSETQ. The ends were cut back, 3 bases at V and 6 bases at J, with 34 bases in the middle.

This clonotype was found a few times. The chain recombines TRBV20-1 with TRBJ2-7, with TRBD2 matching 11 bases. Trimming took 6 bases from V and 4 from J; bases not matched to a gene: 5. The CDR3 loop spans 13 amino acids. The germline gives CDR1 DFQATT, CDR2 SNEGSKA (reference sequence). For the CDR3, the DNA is TGCAGTGCCCGGACTAGCGGGCTATACGAGCAGTACTTC. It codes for CSARTSGLYEQYF.

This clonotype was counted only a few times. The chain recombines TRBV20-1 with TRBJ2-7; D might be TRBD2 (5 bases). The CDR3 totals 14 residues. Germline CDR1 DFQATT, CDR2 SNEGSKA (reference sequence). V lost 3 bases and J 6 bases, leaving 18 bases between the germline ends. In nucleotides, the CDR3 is TGCAGTGCTAGTGAGCCCCGGGGTGAGGGCGAGCAGTACTTC. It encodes CSASEPRGEGEQYF.